The 21 T cell receptor beta chains below were found in one sample sequenced in a study of blood T cell repertoires in COVID-19. Generated by immunoSEQ multiplex PCR, the TCRdb table keeps only in-frame clones and is missing some. Of approximately 230,000 clones in the sample, about nine tenths are singletons; the top ten hold around 1.7%. Sequencing input: PBMCs or T cells enriched from blood (not recorded which). The receptors derive from a man aged 40-55 years who had recovered from COVID-19.

The CDR3 DNA follows: TGCGCCAGCAGCCGGAGCGCGGTTATCTATGGCTACACCTTC. Its translation is CASSRSAVIYGYTF. V is TRBV5-1 and J is TRBJ1-2, with no clear D. The germline V and J ends were trimmed by 4 bases and 4 bases, with 14 bases remaining between them. Germline V lookup: CDR1 SGHRS, CDR2 YFSETQ. CDR3 length equals 14 residues.

V gene TRBV6-5 combines with J gene TRBJ1-6; TRBD1 matches at 7 bases. The V and J ends lost 6 bases and 6 bases, in that order; junction bases with no gene match: 8. Germline V gives CDR1 MNHEY, CDR2 SVGAGI. The length of the CDR3 is 15 residues. In nucleotides, the CDR3 is TGTGCCAGCAGGAGAGACAGGGAACTTAATTCACCCCTCCACTTT. Protein: CASRRDRELNSPLHF.

This clone occurred once. J is TRBJ1-4 and V is TRBV18, with 7 positions matching TRBD1. Germline CDR1 reads KGHSH; CDR2 reads LQKENI. Trimming cost V 2 bases and J 4 bases; bases outside gene matches: 10. CDR3 length: 17 residues. CDR3 protein: CASSPNTLRQGNEKLFF. The CDR3 coding sequence is TGTGCCAGCTCACCAAATACCTTAAGACAGGGTAATGAAAAACTGTTTTTT.

The V and J genes are TRBV21-1 and TRBJ1-1. TRBV21-1 is labeled a pseudogene. The CDR3 runs 17 residues. For the CDR3, the DNA is TGTGCCAGCAGCACCCGCCCCCGGCGGGGTGGGGACACTGAAGCTTTCTTT. Translating gives CASSTRPRRGGDTEAFF.

This chain joins TRBV5-6 and TRBJ2-1; TRBD2 matches 11 bases. V lost 6 bases to trimming and J lost 4 bases; unmatched junction nucleotides: 6. The germline CDR1 and CDR2 sequences are SGHDT and YYEEEE. The CDR3 is 15 residues long. The CDR3 DNA follows: TGTGCCAGCACCCGACTAGCGGGGATGTACAATGAGCAGTTCTTC. Protein: CASTRLAGMYNEQFF. Using reference TRBV5-6 and TRBJ2-1 for the parts outside the CDR3, the full variable domain is DAGVTQSPTHLIKTRGQQVTLRCSPKSGHDTVSWYQQALGQGPQFIFQYYEEEERQRGNFPDRFSGHQFPNYSSELNVNALLLGDSALYLCASTRLAGMYNEQFFGPGTRLTVL.

The chain carries TRBV7-7 and TRBJ2-7; 10 bases match TRBD1. V dropped 5 bases and J dropped 5; count of bases not matched to a gene: 3. The germline CDR1 and CDR2 sequences are SSHAT and FNYEAQ (reference sequence). This CDR3 has 13 residues. This chain's CDR3 is CASSPGQGDEQYF. In DNA form, the CDR3 reads TGTGCCAGCAGCCCCGGACAGGGGGACGAGCAGTACTTC.

The rearrangement joins TRBV11-2 to TRBJ2-1; 12 nucleotides line up with TRBD2. Germline CDR1 is SGHAT and CDR2 is FQNNGV. The junction had 7 bases not matched to a gene; V was cut back by 4 bases and J by 6 bases. The CDR3 contains 16 residues. The DNA of the CDR3 is TGTGCCAGCAGCTCAAGACTAGCGGGAGAGCTCAATGAGCAGTTCTTC. It translates to CASSSRLAGELNEQFF.

With respect to this clone: Germline and junction disagree at one end, which may indicate a read error. The CDR3 loop is CASSLRTGFSETQYF. In DNA form, the CDR3 reads TGTGCTAGCAGCCTCCGGACAGGGTTCAGCGAGACCCAGTACTTC. V gene TRBV7-7 combines with J gene TRBJ2-5; 8 nucleotides line up with TRBD1. This CDR3 has 15 amino acids. In germline, CDR1 is SSHAT, CDR2 FNYEAQ (reference sequence).

The V call is TRBV7-9, the J call TRBJ2-5; 7 positions match TRBD2. Germline V gene lookup returns CDR1 SEHNR and CDR2 FQNEAQ (reference sequence). V shed 2 bases, J shed 1 base, and the junction held 1 base outside the gene matches. The CDR3 totals 14 residues. The CDR3 nucleotides are TGTGCCAGCAGCTTAACTAGCGTCCAAGAGACCCAGTACTTC. As protein: CASSLTSVQETQYF.

The chain uses TRBV27 and TRBJ1-2, with D unclear. CDR1 is MNHEY, CDR2 SMNVEV, per germline (reference sequence). CDR3 length: 13 amino acids. The ends were cut back, 6 bases at V and 5 bases at J, with 13 bases in the middle. The CDR3 reads CASSLLPAYGYTF. CDR3 nucleotides: TGTGCCAGCAGCCTATTACCCGCTTATGGCTACACCTTC.

Here the CDR3 reads CATSDSIRDSYNSPLHF. The CDR3, as DNA: TGTGCCACCAGTGATTCGATCCGGGACAGCTATAATTCACCCCTCCACTTT. This chain joins TRBV24-1 and TRBJ1-6, with 7 bases that match TRBD1. The CDR3 contains 17 residues. Germline V gives CDR1 KGHDR, CDR2 SFDVKD. The junction had 6 bases not matched to a gene; V was cut back by 2 bases and J by 3 bases.

The rearrangement links TRBV28 to TRBJ1-3; unclear D gene. The CDR3 runs to 13 residues. Trimming took 8 bases from V and 0 from J, leaving 8 bases between them. The germline gives CDR1 MDHEN, CDR2 SYDVKM. The CDR3 loop is CASGESSGNTIYF. The DNA of the CDR3 is TGTGCCAGCGGGGAGAGCTCTGGAAACACCATATATTTT.

The chain couples TRBV5-4 to TRBJ1-1, with D possibly being TRBD1 (5 bases). The germline V and J ends were trimmed by 0 bases and 3 bases, with 9 bases remaining between them. The germline gives CDR1 SGHNT, CDR2 YYREEE (reference sequence). The CDR3 runs 14 residues. The CDR3, as DNA: TGTGCCAGCAGCTTGGGCCAGGGATACACTGAAGCTTTCTTT. Its protein is CASSLGQGYTEAFF.

The chain links TRBV27 to TRBJ2-5, with D possibly matching TRBD1 (6 bases). Per the germline V gene, CDR1 is MNHEY and CDR2 is SMNVEV (reference sequence). CDR3 length equals 15 residues. V shed 6 bases and J shed 5 bases, with 19 bases lying between them. The CDR3 is CASSPGSRGWETQYF. CDR3 sequence (DNA): TGTGCCAGCAGCCCGGGTTCAAGGGGGTGGGAGACCCAGTACTTC.

This clone was observed a single time. The chain carries TRBV2 and TRBJ2-3; possibly TRBD2 for D (5 bases). Germline V gene sequence: CDR1 SNHLY, CDR2 FYNNEI. CDR3 size: 14 residues. V was clipped by 4 bases and J by 1 base, with 9 bases between them. CDR3 nucleotide sequence: TGTGCCAGCAGTGGGCTAGCCGGCACAGATACGCAGTATTTT. Its protein product is CASSGLAGTDTQYF.

The genes are TRBV7-9 and TRBJ1-4; unclear D gene. V shed 5 bases and J shed 8 bases, with 15 bases lying between them. The CDR3 is 14 residues long. Germline V lookup: CDR1 SEHNR, CDR2 FQNEAQ (reference sequence). CDR3 in DNA: TGTGCCAGCAGCCTTAAGAGACACGAGGAAAAACTGTTTTTT. This encodes CASSLKRHEEKLFF.

The gene calls are TRBV5-4 and TRBJ1-4; 10 bases map to TRBD1. Trimming cost V 4 bases and J 4 bases; bases outside gene matches: 7. CDR1 SGHNT and CDR2 YYREEE come from the germline V gene (reference sequence). The CDR3 is 16 amino acids. CDR3 DNA sequence: TGTGCCAGCAGCAGACCGGGGACAGGGGATAATGAAAAACTGTTTTTT. Residues: CASSRPGTGDNEKLFF. The entire variable domain, with the rest obtained from reference TRBV5-4 and TRBJ1-4, is as follows: ETGVTQSPTHLIKTRGQQVTLRCSSQSGHNTVSWYQQALGQGPQFIFQYYREEENGRGNFPPRFSGLQFPNYSSELNVNALELDDSALYLCASSRPGTGDNEKLFFGSGTQLSVL.

The chain uses TRBV5-4 and TRBJ2-3; D gene ambiguous. Germline values: CDR1 SGHNT, CDR2 YYREEE (reference sequence). The V end lost 1 base, the J end lost 0 bases, and 6 bases lay between the germline ends. The CDR3 covers 14 residues. The DNA for the CDR3 is TGTGCCAGCAGCTTGTATTTCAGCACAGATACGCAGTATTTT. Amino acid sequence: CASSLYFSTDTQYF.

This clone showed up just a few times. The J gene is TRBJ2-1, the V gene TRBV27; a weak D match, TRBD2 (5 bases). CDR3 length equals 13 residues. Per germline, CDR1 MNHEY and CDR2 SMNVEV (reference sequence). V lost 2 bases and J 5 bases, leaving 7 bases between the germline ends. CDR3 loop: CASSLVRDNEQFF. CDR3 DNA sequence: TGTGCCAGCAGTTTAGTGCGGGACAATGAGCAGTTCTTC.

This sequence joins TRBV3-1 (or the pseudogene TRBV3-2) and TRBJ1-2; D call uncertain. The CDR3 spans 15 residues. With 2 bases removed from V and 4 bases from J, the gap between germline ends came to 14 bases. Germline loops: CDR1 LGHDT, CDR2 YNNKEL (reference sequence). The CDR3 is CASSQIPSAGYGYTF. The CDR3 nucleotides read TGTGCCAGCAGCCAAATACCCTCTGCGGGCTATGGCTACACCTTC.

V and J are TRBV30 and TRBJ2-7, with 8 nucleotides matching TRBD1. The CDR3 totals 14 residues. The germline V gene has CDR1 GTSNPN and CDR2 SVGIG (reference sequence). Losses at the gene ends were 0 bases for V and 2 bases for J; bases not matched to a gene: 3. Written as DNA, the CDR3 is TGTGCCTGGAGTGTTGACAGGGGTCCCTACGAGCAGTACTTC. Amino acid sequence: CAWSVDRGPYEQYF.